The clone carrying this T cell receptor (beta chain) appeared once. The source of the sample is a study of PD-L1 blockade in urothelial cancer. Spike-ins of synthetic TCR analog templates went into each PCR. Clones were read by immunoSEQ multiplex PCR, and TCRdb kept only the in-frame ones, dropping some. This table has roughly 120,000 clones, 85% to 90% appearing once. The V and J ends lost 6 bases and 6 bases, in that order; junction bases with no gene match: 9. The CDR3 has 14 amino acids. CDR1 MNHNS and CDR2 SASEGT come from the germline V gene. Time point reported: peripheral blood 6 weeks after treatment start. Patients suffered from locally advanced or metastatic urothelial carcinoma. Patient sample counts ranged from 1 to 8, pretreatment and on-treatment.

The sequenced sample was PBMCs, obtained around atezolizumab (anti-PD-L1) treatment. The chain has TRBV6-1 and TRBJ1-1; 8 bases match TRBD1. This clonotype was sampled from a man aged 60-69 years with urothelial cancer. In DNA form, the CDR3 reads TGTGCCAGCAGATCTGGACAGGGCATCTCTGAAGCTTTCTTT. It specifies CASRSGQGISEAFF.